This T cell receptor (beta chain) stems from a study of technical replicates of blood from a handful of donors. Repertoires were generated with immunoSEQ multiplex PCR, while TCRdb's copy carries only in-frame clones and drops some. The sample has roughly 97,000 clones, 95% to 97% seen once. Per the germline V gene, CDR1 is KGHSH and CDR2 is LQKENI. The CDR3 totals 15 residues. V dropped 0 bases and J dropped 5; count of bases not matched to a gene: 6. The sample taken for sequencing was T cells isolated from PBMCs. The sequence was collected from a human donor in good health. This chain joins TRBV18 and TRBJ2-5; TRBD1 matches at 7 bases. The CDR3, as DNA: TGTGCCAGCTCACCACCGAGAACAGGGGCTGAGACCCAGTACTTC. It encodes CASSPPRTGAETQYF.